This TCR beta chain emerged from a study of cytomegalovirus exposure and HLA in healthy donors. Comments on this clone: A read error may produce the germline difference seen at one junction end. This CDR3 is also generated by other DNA sequences in the sample.

A multiplex PCR was run with 60 Vbeta primers and 13 Jbeta primers. Measured with immunoSEQ multiplex PCR; TCRdb has only the in-frame clones, and not every one. The repertoire holds around 76,000 clones, with around 76% as singletons. Germline CDR1 and CDR2: SGHRS and YFSETQ. CDR3 length equals 15 residues. The sequence was collected from a man aged 40-55 years in good health and CMV-seronegative. V and J are TRBV5-1 and TRBJ1-1, with 7 bases identical to TRBD1. Sequencing used PBMCs. The CDR3 region has the DNA TGCGCCAGCAGCTTGGCCGGAGGGGGCGTTACTGAGGCTTTCTTT. Translating gives CASSLAGGGVTEAFF.